The 22 T cell receptor beta chains below all came from one sample that was sequenced in a study of cytomegalovirus exposure and HLA in healthy donors. A multiplex PCR was run with 60 Vbeta primers and 13 Jbeta primers. Clones were sequenced by immunoSEQ multiplex PCR, and TCRdb holds only the in-frame ones, with some missing. The table includes 100,000 or so clones, roughly three quarters detected once. Sequencing was performed on PBMCs. The receptors were gathered from a female donor in good health and CMV-seropositive.

The V call is TRBV4-2, the J call TRBJ2-3, with D possibly TRBD2 on 6 matching bases. The germline gives CDR1 LGHNA, CDR2 YNFKEQ. This CDR3 is built from 13 residues. The V and J ends lost 4 bases and 6 bases respectively, with 11 bases between them. The CDR3 protein is CASSLQTRDTQYF. DNA of the CDR3: TGTGCCAGCAGCCTACAGACTAGGGATACGCAGTATTTT.

The genes are TRBV6-6 and TRBJ2-1; tentatively, D is TRBD2 (6 bases). V was pared by 4 bases and J by 3 bases, with 10 bases between. The germline V gene encodes CDR1 MNHNY and CDR2 SVGAGI (reference sequence). The CDR3 spans 14 residues. The CDR3 spells CASSSPGDYNEQFF. The CDR3 DNA reads TGTGCCAGCAGTTCCCCGGGGGACTACAATGAGCAGTTCTTC.

This clone occurred once. The chain links TRBV15 to TRBJ1-1; D gene uncertain. This CDR3 has 13 residues. The ends were cut back, 3 bases at V and 4 bases at J, with 9 bases in the middle. Germline CDR1 is LNHNV and CDR2 is YYDKDF (reference sequence). The chain's CDR3 is CATSSRPGTEAFF. In DNA, the CDR3 is TGTGCCACCAGCAGCCGGCCGGGCACTGAAGCTTTCTTT.

The chain joins TRBV27 to TRBJ2-7, with TRBD1 matching over 10 bases. CDR1 MNHEY and CDR2 SMNVEV come from the germline V gene (reference sequence). This CDR3 has 16 residues. The J segment lost 2 bases and the V segment lost 4 bases, leaving 8 bases of the junction unmatched. In DNA, the CDR3 is TGTGCCAGCAGTTCCTTTGGACAGGGGGGTCCCTACGAGCAGTACTTC. Protein: CASSSFGQGGPYEQYF.

This sequence joins TRBV6-1 and TRBJ1-2, with TRBD1 identical over 7 bases. Trimming at V came to 6 bases and at J to 5 bases, leaving 12 bases not matched to a gene. The CDR3 runs to 15 residues. CDR1 MNHNS and CDR2 SASEGT come from the germline V gene. DNA of the CDR3: TGTGCCAGCAGCCTCACAGGGGACGGGGCTTATGGCTACACCTTC. Translating it yields CASSLTGDGAYGYTF.

The genes are TRBV30 and TRBJ2-3; possible D gene TRBD1, 6 bases. Between the trimmed V and J ends, which lost 8 bases and 1 base, there was a span of 13 bases. This CDR3 has 13 residues. CDR1 and CDR2 (germline): GTSNPN, SVGIG (reference sequence). The CDR3 is CAGMGAGTDTQYF. Written as DNA, the CDR3 is TGTGCCGGAATGGGGGCGGGCACAGATACGCAGTATTTT.

This chain links TRBV5-4 with TRBJ2-3, with 7 bases that match TRBD1. Per germline, CDR1 SGHNT and CDR2 YYREEE (reference sequence). The CDR3 contains 15 residues. V was pared by 4 bases and J by 5 bases, with 10 bases of the junction left unmatched. CDR3 region: CASSPVGTVGDTQYF. In DNA form, the CDR3 reads TGTGCCAGCAGCCCCGTCGGGACAGTCGGAGATACGCAGTATTTT.

This clone was observed a handful of times. V is TRBV5-1 and J is TRBJ2-1, with 7 bases matching TRBD2. CDR1 is SGHRS, CDR2 YFSETQ, per germline. V lost 0 bases to trimming and J lost 8 bases; unmatched junction nucleotides: 8. This CDR3 is 15 amino acids long. CDR3 coding DNA: TGCGCCAGCAGCTTGGCTCGGGGGGTTTCGGATGAGCAGTTCTTC. This codes for CASSLARGVSDEQFF. The whole variable domain, remainder taken from reference TRBV5-1 and TRBJ2-1, is KAGVTQTPRYLIKTRGQQVTLSCSPISGHRSVSWYQQTPGQGLQFLFEYFSETQRNKGNFPGRFSGRQFSNSRSEMNVSTLELGDSALYLCASSLARGVSDEQFFGPGTRLTVL.

As to this clone: This sample also contains other DNA sequences that code for the same CDR3. The chain links TRBV5-1 to TRBJ2-7; D is unclear. The ends were cut back, 0 bases at V and 2 bases at J, with 9 bases in the middle. The CDR3 is 14 residues long. Germline V gene sequence: CDR1 SGHRS, CDR2 YFSETQ. The CDR3 nucleotides are TGCGCCAGCAGCTTGGTTGTCAGTCCCTACGAGCAGTACTTC. Residues: CASSLVVSPYEQYF.

V and J are TRBV30 and TRBJ1-2; D remains ambiguous. Between the trimmed V and J ends, which lost 2 bases and 12 bases, there was a span of 13 bases. The germline V gene encodes CDR1 GTSNPN and CDR2 SVGIG (reference sequence). The CDR3 is 11 residues long. CDR3 in DNA: TGTGCCTGGAGTCCCTCGGGCGGGCACACCTTC. This translates into CAWSPSGGHTF.

The chain uses TRBV30 and TRBJ2-2; D is perhaps TRBD2 (6 bases). The V gene lost 3 bases and the J gene lost 4 bases, with 18 bases spanning the gap. Germline lookup yields CDR1 GTSNPN and CDR2 SVGIG (reference sequence). This CDR3 is built from 16 residues. CDR3 bases: TGTGCCTGGAGGGGCGGCGGGAATGAGGGCACCGGGGAGCTGTTTTTT. Protein: CAWRGGGNEGTGELFF.

The V call is TRBV5-1, the J call TRBJ2-3; TRBD2 might be the D (6 bases). This CDR3 spans 13 amino acids. The V and J ends lost 1 base and 4 bases respectively, with 7 bases between them. Per germline, CDR1 SGHRS and CDR2 YFSETQ. CDR3 nucleotides: TGCGCCAGCAGCTTGACTAGCCCAGATACGCAGTATTTT. This gives the protein CASSLTSPDTQYF.

The gene calls are TRBV6-5 and TRBJ2-7, with 9 bases matching TRBD1. This CDR3 spans 16 amino acids. CDR1 is MNHEY, CDR2 SVGAGI, per germline. Unmatched junction bases numbered 9, after V lost 0 bases and J lost 6 bases. Here the CDR3 reads CASSYSFRQGGGEQYF. CDR3 bases: TGTGCCAGCAGTTACTCTTTTCGACAGGGGGGGGGCGAGCAGTACTTC.

The gene calls are TRBV5-1 and TRBJ2-1; 10 positions agree with TRBD2. Germline CDR1 and CDR2: SGHRS and YFSETQ. Trimming at V came to 4 bases and at J to 2 bases, leaving 9 bases not matched to a gene. The CDR3 length is 17 residues. The CDR3 loop reads CASSAGLLAGTYNEQFF. CDR3 nucleotides: TGCGCCAGCAGCGCCGGACTACTAGCGGGGACCTACAATGAGCAGTTCTTC.

CDR3 in DNA: TGTGCCAGCAGCTTCGACTCCAGATCGGGCGAGCAGTACTTC. It is translated as CASSFDSRSGEQYF. The chain has TRBV7-2 and TRBJ2-7; D ambiguous. This CDR3 region has 14 residues. Germline values: CDR1 SGHTA, CDR2 FQGNSA. V lost 3 bases to trimming and J lost 6 bases, with 15 bases between them.

The chain couples TRBV5-5 to TRBJ1-2; D remains ambiguous. Between the trimmed V and J ends, which lost 2 bases and 4 bases, there was a span of 9 bases. This CDR3 spans 13 amino acids. CDR1 is SGHKS and CDR2 is YYEKEE in the germline V gene (reference sequence). This chain's CDR3 is CASSFPEGYGYTF. CDR3 bases: TGTGCCAGCAGCTTTCCGGAGGGCTATGGCTACACCTTC.

In this sample, this clone turned up a few times. The chain combines TRBV21-1 with TRBJ2-3; the D call of TRBD1 is as the table states it, not checked on the DNA. TRBV21-1 is flagged as a pseudogene. This CDR3 spans 14 amino acids. Here the CDR3 reads CASTRLQGADTQYF. In DNA form, the CDR3 reads TGTGCCAGCACCCGATTACAGGGGGCAGATACGCAGTATTTT.

V is TRBV7-9 and J is TRBJ1-2, with 9 bases matching TRBD1. The V and J ends lost 2 bases and 1 base, in that order; junction bases with no gene match: 11. This CDR3 is 18 amino acids long. CDR1 and CDR2 (germline): SEHNR, FQNEAQ (reference sequence). The CDR3 DNA reads TGTGCCAGCAGCTTATGGGCCGGGACAGGGACAAATAACTATGGCTACACCTTC. This gives the protein CASSLWAGTGTNNYGYTF.

The V gene is TRBV27, the J gene TRBJ2-2, with a possible D match to TRBD1 (5 bases). This CDR3 contains 16 residues. V was pared by 2 bases and J by 0 bases, with 10 bases between. Per the germline V gene, CDR1 is MNHEY and CDR2 is SMNVEV (reference sequence). CDR3 sequence reads: CASSLVRQTNTGELFF. CDR3 coding DNA: TGTGCCAGCAGTTTAGTCCGACAGACGAACACCGGGGAGCTGTTTTTT.

The J gene is TRBJ2-7, the V gene TRBV9; TRBD2 aligns across 8 bases. J gave up 7 bases and V 3 bases, and 15 bases lay outside the gene matches. This CDR3 region has 16 residues. Germline CDR1 is SGDLS and CDR2 is YYNGEE. The CDR3 DNA is TGTGCCAGCAGCGCCCGAGGACTAGCAGGAGACCGGGAGCAGTACTTC. Amino acids: CASSARGLAGDREQYF. Combining the CDR3 with reference TRBV9 and TRBJ2-7 gives the whole variable domain DSGVTQTPKHLITATGQRVTLRCSPRSGDLSVYWYQQSLDQGLQFLIQYYNGEERAKGNILERFSAQQFPDLHSELNLSSLELGDSALYFCASSARGLAGDREQYFGPGTRLTVT.

J is TRBJ2-3 and V is TRBV7-2; D uncertain. The V gene lost 5 bases and the J gene lost 1 base, with 4 bases spanning the gap. This CDR3 has 12 amino acids. Germline CDR1 SGHTA, CDR2 FQGNSA. The CDR3 bases are TGTGCCAGCAGCCCTGGCACAGATACGCAGTATTTT. Translating it yields CASSPGTDTQYF.

This sequence joins TRBV6-1 and TRBJ1-2, with 9 bases lining up with TRBD1. This CDR3 has 13 residues. Looked up from germline, CDR1 is MNHNS and CDR2 is SASEGT. Trimming took 1 base from V and 9 from J; bases not matched to a gene: 3. CDR3 in DNA: TGTGCCAGCAGTGAAGGGGGACAGGGTCGCTACACCTTC. Translating it yields CASSEGGQGRYTF.